One TCR beta chain is described in this entry. The sample is drawn from a study of blood T cell repertoires in COVID-19. Study context: Collection of acute and convalescent COVID-19 samples took place in the United States, Italy and Spain. Sample material is recorded as cDNA or gDNA derived from T cells, B-cell-depleted T cells, or PBMCs.

The CDR3 runs 16 residues. V was clipped by 1 base and J by 1 base, with 13 bases between them. Germline V gives CDR1 WNHNN, CDR2 SYGVQD (reference sequence). Original analysis: It was from reference gene primer amplification that nucleated cell counts were estimated. Sequenced by immunoSEQ multiplex PCR; TCRdb stores in-frame clones only, minus some. The V and J calls and clone size were taken over from that table, and D and trimming were inferred from the DNA. The table lists some 120,000 clones, 75% to 90% of them singletons. The genes are TRBV10-1 and TRBJ1-1, with D possibly being TRBD1 (5 bases). What was sequenced was peripheral blood. This sequence originates from a human donor in a cohort sampled during active COVID-19. CDR3: CASSEFKGAANTEAFF. The CDR3 DNA is TGCGCCAGCAGTGAGTTTAAAGGGGCCGCGAACACTGAAGCTTTCTTT.